In this sample, the clone carrying this T cell receptor (beta chain) turned up many times. What it binds is unknown. This sample was taken from a study of molecular identifiers for immune sequencing clone quantification. Points from the study as a whole: Identical TCR molecules can share a barcode, and this sharing could underestimate highly expanded clone sizes.

Previously described methods with listed TCR primers produced the bulk TCR libraries. TCRdb fed the PCR reads into MiXCR, producing one record per CDR3 protein. Here the sample spans roughly 320,000 distinct CDR3 sequences, roughly 24% being singletons. The receptor was derived from a human donor in good health. Some libraries in this study had Jurkat cell RNA spiked in. Input material: naive CD8+ T cells from blood, with Jurkat cell RNA spiked in. Subset defined: FACS-sorted CD8+CD4-CCR7+CD45RA+ naive T cells.

The CDR3 DNA reads TGTGCCAGCAGTTTTCGGGGGATGGGGTGGCAGCCCCAGCATTTT. It yields the protein CASSFRGMGWQPQHF. This sequence joins TRBV28 and TRBJ1-5; TRBD1 might be the D (5 bases). The germline CDR1 and CDR2 sequences are MDHEN and SYDVKM. Trimming cost V 3 bases and J 7 bases, with 16 bases left between them. The CDR3 loop spans 15 amino acids.